This TCR beta chain is drawn from a study of T cell repertoires in aging, cancer and after chemotherapy. Study-level points and caveats: Loss of evenness, beyond lost richness, contributed to age-related TCR diversity decline in cancer patients.

CDR1 SGHTA and CDR2 FQGNSA come from the germline V gene. The CDR3 is 16 amino acids. Losses at the gene ends were 4 bases for V and 2 bases for J; bases not matched to a gene: 8. The template was genomic DNA from peripheral blood, not RNA. About this clonotype itself: What it binds is unknown.

Multiplex touch-down PCR with TRB-A/B primers amplified rearranged V-D-J TRB sequences. Each CDR3 protein gets one entry after TCRdb re-called the multiplex PCR reads with MiXCR. The table lists around 20,000 distinct CDR3 sequences, less than 45% of them singletons. What was sequenced was blood. The source of this sequence is a human donor with a solid tumor. The chain couples TRBV7-2 to TRBJ2-3; 8 nucleotides match TRBD1. CDR3 nucleotides: TGTGCCAGCAGCTGGCCGGGACAGGAGACCACAGATACGCAGTATTTT. Its translation is CASSWPGQETTDTQYF.